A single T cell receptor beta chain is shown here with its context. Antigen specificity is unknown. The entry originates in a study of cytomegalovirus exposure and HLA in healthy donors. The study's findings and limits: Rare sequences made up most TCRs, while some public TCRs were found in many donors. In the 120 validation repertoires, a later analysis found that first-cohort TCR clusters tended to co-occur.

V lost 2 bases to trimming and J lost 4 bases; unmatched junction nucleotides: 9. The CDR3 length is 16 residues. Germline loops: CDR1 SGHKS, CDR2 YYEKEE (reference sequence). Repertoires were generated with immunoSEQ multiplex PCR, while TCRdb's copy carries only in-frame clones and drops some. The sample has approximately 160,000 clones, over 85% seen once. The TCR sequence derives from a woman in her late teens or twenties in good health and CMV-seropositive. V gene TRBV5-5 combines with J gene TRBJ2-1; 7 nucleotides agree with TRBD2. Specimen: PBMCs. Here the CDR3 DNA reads TGTGCCAGCAGCTTCGGAGCTAGCGGACATTACAATGAGCAGTTCTTC. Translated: CASSFGASGHYNEQFF. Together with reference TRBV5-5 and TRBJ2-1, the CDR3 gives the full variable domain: DAGVTQSPTHLIKTRGQQVTLRCSPISGHKSVSWYQQVLGQGPQFIFQYYEKEERGRGNFPDRFSARQFPNYSSELNVNALLLGDSALYLCASSFGASGHYNEQFFGPGTRLTVL.